The clone carrying this TCR beta chain appeared many times. The antigen is not known. The sample comes from a study of T cells in Graves' hyperthyroidism and ophthalmopathy. CDR3 length equals 16 residues. Between the trimmed V and J ends, which lost 3 bases and 0 bases, there was a span of 14 bases. Germline V gene sequence: CDR1 SGHAT, CDR2 FQNNGV. Overall study results and limits: Most clonotypes expanded in thyroid above 0.001 were likewise present in blood.

Amplification of TCR beta CDR3 regions was performed using RNA transcripts as template. TCR CDR3 regions were first amplified by RT-PCR with HTBI primers. TCRdb redid the calling of the multiplex PCR reads with MiXCR, one entry per CDR3 protein. The sample carries about 380,000 distinct CDR3 sequences, approximately 17% recorded once. The chain is built from TRBV11-2 and TRBJ2-5; D remains unclear. Sequenced input: blood. The TCR comes from a young man with Graves' ophthalmopathy. In DNA form, the CDR3 reads TGTGCCAGCAGCTTGGATGCCCGTAGGTACCAAGAGACCCAGTACTTC. Its translation: CASSLDARRYQETQYF.